This T cell receptor (beta chain) is drawn from a study of T cell responses to AZD1222 COVID-19 vaccine. The overall study: Analysis merged second doses at about 4 or about 12 weeks. Study observations and caveats: It was only five to seven AZD1222 recipients who were seropositive at baseline. Sampling that yielded the repertoires occurred only after the peak T cell response.

Comment on this clone: Its specificity is not known.

The protocol was immunoSEQ multiplex PCR, while the TCRdb copy is restricted to in-frame clones and leaves out a portion. Of 120,000 or so clones detected, approximately 88% appear once; the ten largest clones hold about 5%. V lost 1 base, J lost 7 bases, and 19 bases lay in between. The CDR3 spans 16 residues. CDR1 is MNHNS and CDR2 is SASEGT in the germline V gene. Source: peripheral blood, taken on day 0 of AZD1222 vaccination. The receptor's source is an adult in good health. The gene calls are TRBV6-1 and TRBJ1-2, with D maybe TRBD1 (6 bases). CDR3 sequence reads: CASSEEVGGTSSGYTF. As DNA, the CDR3 is TGTGCCAGCAGTGAAGAGGTTGGGGGCACGTCAAGTGGCTACACCTTC.